Listed here are 19 T cell receptor beta chains from one sample, sequenced in a study of cytomegalovirus exposure and HLA in healthy donors. Primers included in the PCR were 60 Vbeta and 13 Jbeta primers. The table came from immunoSEQ multiplex PCR; TCRdb's copy has only in-frame clones and leaves some out. The sample consists of approximately 170,000 clones, around 81% of them appearing once. Sequences were obtained from PBMCs. The receptors were sampled from a man aged 35 to 55 in good health and CMV-seronegative.

This clone showed up just a few times. This chain joins TRBV7-2 and TRBJ1-2; D gene unclear. V dropped 3 bases and J dropped 5 bases, with 10 bases sitting between them. The CDR3 has 13 residues. Germline V lookup: CDR1 SGHTA, CDR2 FQGNSA. The CDR3 loop reads CASSFRGFYGYTF. CDR3 DNA sequence: TGTGCCAGCAGCTTCAGAGGGTTTTATGGCTACACCTTC.

The chain is built from TRBV5-6 and TRBJ1-6, with a tentative D call TRBD1 (6 bases). V lost 4 bases, J lost 10 bases, and 18 bases lay in between. Germline V CDR1 and CDR2: SGHDT, YYEEEE. The CDR3 consists of 15 residues. The CDR3 loop reads CASSRVDRSESPLHF. CDR3 sequence (DNA): TGTGCCAGCAGCCGGGTGGACAGATCGGAATCACCCCTCCACTTT.

The rearrangement uses TRBV6-1 and TRBJ2-7; D is unclear. CDR1 is MNHNS, CDR2 SASEGT, per germline. V was pared by 1 base and J by 3 bases, with 10 bases between. The CDR3 loop spans 14 amino acids. CDR3 bases: TGTGCCAGCAGTGAAGGTGGTTTCAACTACGAGCAGTACGTC. This gives the protein CASSEGGFNYEQYV.

The rearrangement links TRBV27 to TRBJ2-1; TRBD2 agrees at 12 bases. Germline V gives CDR1 MNHEY, CDR2 SMNVEV (reference sequence). The CDR3 covers 18 residues. Trimming took 1 base from V and 8 from J; bases not matched to a gene: 12. Here the CDR3 reads CASSLFPPLAGGEDEQFF. The DNA for the CDR3 is TGTGCCAGCAGTTTATTCCCCCCGCTAGCGGGAGGGGAGGATGAGCAGTTCTTC.

This rearrangement joins TRBV7-6 to TRBJ2-1, with 8 bases that match TRBD2. The CDR3 has 17 residues. The V and J ends lost 3 bases and 8 bases, in that order; junction bases with no gene match: 15. Germline values: CDR1 SGHVS, CDR2 FNYEAQ. The CDR3 region is CASSFGGLAGRGDEQFF. The CDR3 coding sequence is TGTGCCAGCAGCTTCGGAGGCCTAGCGGGCCGGGGGGATGAGCAGTTCTTC.

This chain uses TRBV9 with TRBJ1-3; tentative D call: TRBD1 (5 bases). Germline assignment: CDR1 SGDLS and CDR2 YYNGEE. Trimming pared 0 bases from V and 4 bases from J, leaving 11 bases between. The CDR3 totals 15 residues. Here the CDR3 reads CASSVEVRAGNTIYF. The CDR3 bases are TGTGCCAGCAGCGTAGAGGTCAGGGCGGGAAACACCATATATTTT.

There are a few counts of this clone. V is TRBV7-3 and J is TRBJ2-5, with 7 bases lining up with TRBD2. The CDR3 has 16 residues. Germline trimming cut 0 bases from V and 3 bases from J; bases unmatched to any gene: 7. Germline CDR1 is SGHTA and CDR2 is FQGTGA. The CDR3 DNA is TGTGCCAGCAGCTTAACGTCGGGAGGTCCCAAAGAGACCCAGTACTTC. Translation: CASSLTSGGPKETQYF.

The chain employs TRBV11-2 and TRBJ2-2; 12 bases match TRBD2. The V segment lost 5 bases and the J segment 2 bases; nucleotides outside the gene matches: 9. The germline V gene has CDR1 SGHAT and CDR2 FQNNGV. CDR3 length: 18 residues. The DNA of the CDR3 is TGTGCCAGCAGCCATACTCCTAGCGGGAGGGTAAACACCGGGGAGCTGTTTTTT. Translating it yields CASSHTPSGRVNTGELFF.

The chain is built from TRBV7-9 and TRBJ2-7; D might be TRBD1 (6 bases). Deletions cut 5 bases from V and 2 bases from J, with 10 bases between. The CDR3 runs 13 residues. Germline V gene data show CDR1 as SEHNR and CDR2 as FQNEAQ (reference sequence). This chain's CDR3 is CASSPGHPYEQYF. CDR3 nucleotides: TGTGCCAGCAGCCCGGGACATCCCTACGAGCAGTACTTC.

The chain recombines TRBV5-4 with TRBJ1-5; D gene unclear. There are 14 residues in the CDR3. Trimming left V 0 bases short and J 0 bases short, with 4 bases between. CDR1 SGHNT and CDR2 YYREEE come from the germline V gene (reference sequence). The CDR3, as DNA: TGTGCCAGCAGCTTGGCCAGTAGCAATCAGCCCCAGCATTTT. Encoded protein: CASSLASSNQPQHF.

The chain links TRBV6-6 to TRBJ2-7; 8 bases map to TRBD2. Germline values: CDR1 MNHNY, CDR2 SVGAGI (reference sequence). The CDR3 has 15 residues. The V and J ends lost 6 bases and 2 bases, in that order; junction bases with no gene match: 9. The CDR3 nucleotides are TGTGCCAGCAGCCACCGGACTAGCTTGGCCTACGAGCAGTACGTC. Its translation: CASSHRTSLAYEQYV.

V gene TRBV19 combines with J gene TRBJ2-2, with a tentative D call TRBD1 (6 bases). The germline V and J ends were trimmed by 5 bases and 1 base, with 11 bases remaining between them. This CDR3 is built from 15 residues. The germline CDR1 and CDR2 sequences are LNHDA and SQIVND (reference sequence). This chain's CDR3 is CASSPLGQNTGELFF. In DNA form, the CDR3 reads TGTGCCAGTAGTCCCCTGGGACAGAACACCGGGGAGCTGTTTTTT.

With regard to this clone: At the DNA level, this CDR3 is encoded by other sequences in the same sample as well. V and J are TRBV7-2 and TRBJ2-7; perhaps TRBD1 as D (6 bases). Between the trimmed V and J ends, which lost 2 bases and 4 bases, there was a span of 6 bases. The germline V gene has CDR1 SGHTA and CDR2 FQGNSA. There are 12 residues in the CDR3. The CDR3, as DNA: TGTGCCAGCAGCTTACAGGGGTACGAGCAGTACTTC. Residues: CASSLQGYEQYF.

This chain joins TRBV6-1 and TRBJ1-5; D remains ambiguous. The CDR3 consists of 14 residues. Trimming pared 1 base from V and 0 bases from J, leaving 4 bases between. Germline CDR1 and CDR2: MNHNS and SASEGT. CDR3 sequence: CASSEDYSNQPQHF. Written as DNA, the CDR3 is TGTGCCAGCAGTGAAGACTATAGCAATCAGCCCCAGCATTTT.

The rearrangement joins TRBV7-9 to TRBJ2-1; 8 nucleotides line up with TRBD2. This CDR3 comprises 16 residues. Germline V gene data show CDR1 as SEHNR and CDR2 as FQNEAQ (reference sequence). V lost 2 bases to trimming and J lost 8 bases; unmatched junction nucleotides: 11. CDR3 amino acids: CASSLTSGSYRDEQFF. DNA for the CDR3: TGTGCCAGCAGCTTAACTAGCGGATCTTATCGCGATGAGCAGTTCTTC.

The J gene is TRBJ2-7, the V gene TRBV28; 12 positions agree with TRBD1. The CDR3 loop spans 15 amino acids. The germline V gene has CDR1 MDHEN and CDR2 SYDVKM. V gave up 7 bases and J gave up 13 bases; unmatched junction bases: 17. This CDR3 reads CASNSGTGGVFSPYV. CDR3 in DNA: TGTGCCAGCAATTCCGGGACAGGGGGCGTTTTTTCCCCCTACGTC.

This rearrangement joins TRBV7-9 to TRBJ2-2, with TRBD1 matching over 8 bases. The germline V gene has CDR1 SEHNR and CDR2 FQNEAQ (reference sequence). There are 15 residues in the CDR3. With 5 bases clipped from V and 7 bases from J, the junction kept 9 bases outside the gene matches. The chain's CDR3 is CASSPRGQAIGELFF. CDR3 DNA sequence: TGTGCCAGCAGCCCGAGGGGACAGGCCATCGGGGAGCTGTTTTTT.

The chain couples TRBV18 to TRBJ1-2, with 8 nucleotides matching TRBD1. Germline CDR1 KGHSH, CDR2 LQKENI. The CDR3 contains 14 residues. The junction had 10 bases not matched to a gene; V was cut back by 5 bases and J by 8 bases. The CDR3 DNA reads TGTGCCAGCTCAAGAAGACAGGGGATAGGGGGCTACACCTTC. As protein: CASSRRQGIGGYTF.

This clone was recorded a few times. This chain uses TRBV6-6 with TRBJ2-7; 9 bases are a match to TRBD2. The CDR3 covers 15 residues. The germline V gene encodes CDR1 MNHNY and CDR2 SVGAGI (reference sequence). The V gene end was trimmed by 6 bases and the J gene end by 1 base; junction bases not matched to a gene: 7. This CDR3 reads CASSSTLAGSYEQYF. The DNA of the CDR3 is TGTGCCAGCAGCAGTACTCTAGCGGGGTCCTACGAGCAGTACTTC.